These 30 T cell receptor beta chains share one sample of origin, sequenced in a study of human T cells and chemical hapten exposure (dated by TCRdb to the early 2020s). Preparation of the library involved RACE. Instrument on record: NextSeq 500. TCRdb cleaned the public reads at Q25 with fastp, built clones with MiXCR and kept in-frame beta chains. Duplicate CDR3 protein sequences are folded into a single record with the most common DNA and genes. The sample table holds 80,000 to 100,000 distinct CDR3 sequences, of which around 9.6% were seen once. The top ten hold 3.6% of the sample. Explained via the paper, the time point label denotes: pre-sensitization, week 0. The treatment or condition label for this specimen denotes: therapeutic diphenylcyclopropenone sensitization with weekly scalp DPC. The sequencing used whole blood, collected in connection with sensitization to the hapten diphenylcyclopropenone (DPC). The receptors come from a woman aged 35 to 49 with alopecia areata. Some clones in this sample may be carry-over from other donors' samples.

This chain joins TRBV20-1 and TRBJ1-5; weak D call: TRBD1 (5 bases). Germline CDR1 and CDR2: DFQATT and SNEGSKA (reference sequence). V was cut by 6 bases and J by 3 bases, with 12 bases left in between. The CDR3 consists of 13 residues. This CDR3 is CSARQLHNQPQHF. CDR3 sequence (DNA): TGCAGTGCCAGACAGTTACACAATCAGCCCCAGCATTTT.

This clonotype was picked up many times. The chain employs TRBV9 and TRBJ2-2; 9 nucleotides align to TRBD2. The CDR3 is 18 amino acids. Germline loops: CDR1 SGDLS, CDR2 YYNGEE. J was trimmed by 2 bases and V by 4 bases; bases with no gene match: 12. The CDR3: CASSSSIGGGANTGELFF. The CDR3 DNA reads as TGTGCCAGCAGCTCCTCCATCGGCGGGGGGGCAAACACCGGGGAGCTGTTTTTT.

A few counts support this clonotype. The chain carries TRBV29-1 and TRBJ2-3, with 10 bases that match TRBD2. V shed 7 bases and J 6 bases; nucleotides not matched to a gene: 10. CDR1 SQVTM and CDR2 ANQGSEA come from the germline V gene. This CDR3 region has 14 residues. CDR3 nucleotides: TGCAGCGCCCGGACTAGCGGTAACTCGGATACGCAGTATTTT. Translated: CSARTSGNSDTQYF.

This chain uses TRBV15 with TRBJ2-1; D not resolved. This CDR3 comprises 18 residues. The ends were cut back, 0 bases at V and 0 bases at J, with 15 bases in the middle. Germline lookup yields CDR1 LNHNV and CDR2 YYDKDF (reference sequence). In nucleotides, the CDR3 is TGTGCCACCAGCAGAGATGGGCGAGGAAATCCCTCCTACAATGAGCAGTTCTTC. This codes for CATSRDGRGNPSYNEQFF. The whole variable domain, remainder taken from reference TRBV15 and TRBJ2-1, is DAMVIQNPRYQVTQFGKPVTLSCSQTLNHNVMYWYQQKSSQAPKLLFHYYDKDFNNEADTPDNFQSRRPNTSFCFLDIRSPGLGDTAMYLCATSRDGRGNPSYNEQFFGPGTRLTVL.

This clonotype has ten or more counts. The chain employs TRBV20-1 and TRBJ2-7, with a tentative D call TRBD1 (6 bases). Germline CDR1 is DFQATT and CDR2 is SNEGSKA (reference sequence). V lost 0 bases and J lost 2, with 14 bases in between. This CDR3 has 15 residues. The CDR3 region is CSARDVPGAAYEQYF. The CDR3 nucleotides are TGCAGTGCTAGAGATGTCCCAGGGGCCGCCTACGAGCAGTACTTC.

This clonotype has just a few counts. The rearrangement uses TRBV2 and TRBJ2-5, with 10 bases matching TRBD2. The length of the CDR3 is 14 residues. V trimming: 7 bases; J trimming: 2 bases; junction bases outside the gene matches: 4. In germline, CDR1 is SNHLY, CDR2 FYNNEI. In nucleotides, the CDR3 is TGTGCCAGCACAGAGCGGGGGGGACAAGAGACCCAGTACTTC. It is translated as CASTERGGQETQYF.

The CDR3 nucleotides read TGCGCCAGCAGCCAACGGGGGGCGCAGGATGAGCAGTTCTTC. Protein sequence: CASSQRGAQDEQFF. The chain joins TRBV4-1 to TRBJ2-1; weak D call: TRBD2 (7 bases). The V and J ends lost 2 bases and 8 bases respectively, with 13 bases between them. Germline loops: CDR1 MGHRA, CDR2 YSYEKL. There are 14 residues in the CDR3.

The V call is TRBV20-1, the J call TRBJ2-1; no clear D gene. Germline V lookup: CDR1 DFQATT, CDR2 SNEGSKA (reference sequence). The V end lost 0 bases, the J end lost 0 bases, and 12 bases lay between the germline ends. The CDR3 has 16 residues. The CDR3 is CSAREQARSSYNEQFF. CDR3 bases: TGCAGTGCTAGAGAGCAGGCAAGAAGCTCCTACAATGAGCAGTTCTTC.

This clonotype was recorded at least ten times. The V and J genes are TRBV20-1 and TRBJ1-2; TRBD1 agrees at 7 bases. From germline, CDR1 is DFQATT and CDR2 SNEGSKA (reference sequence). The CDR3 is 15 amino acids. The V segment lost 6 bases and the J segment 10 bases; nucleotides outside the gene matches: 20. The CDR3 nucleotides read TGCAGTGCACTCGCTCGACAGGGAGGTGTAGCGTACTACACCTTC. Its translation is CSALARQGGVAYYTF.

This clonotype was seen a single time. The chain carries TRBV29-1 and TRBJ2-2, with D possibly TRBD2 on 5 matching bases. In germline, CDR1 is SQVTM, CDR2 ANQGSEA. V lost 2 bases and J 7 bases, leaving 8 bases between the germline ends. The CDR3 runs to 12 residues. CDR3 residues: CSVEYGGGELFF. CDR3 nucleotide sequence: TGCAGCGTTGAATACGGAGGCGGGGAGCTGTTTTTT.

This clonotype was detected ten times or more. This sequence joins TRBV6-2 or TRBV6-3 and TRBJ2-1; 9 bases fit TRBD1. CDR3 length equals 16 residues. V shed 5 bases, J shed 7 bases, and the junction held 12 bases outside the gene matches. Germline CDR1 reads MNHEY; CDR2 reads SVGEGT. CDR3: CASSQRPGQGMNEQFF. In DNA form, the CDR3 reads TGTGCCAGCAGTCAAAGACCGGGACAGGGAATGAATGAGCAGTTCTTC.

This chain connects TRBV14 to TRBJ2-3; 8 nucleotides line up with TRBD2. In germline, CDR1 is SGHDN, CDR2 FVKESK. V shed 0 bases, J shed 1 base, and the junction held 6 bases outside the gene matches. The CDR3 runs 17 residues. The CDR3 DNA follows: TGTGCCAGCAGCCAAGACTATCACGGGGGGGGCACAGATACGCAGTATTTT. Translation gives CASSQDYHGGGTDTQYF.

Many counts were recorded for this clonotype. The CDR3 sequence is CATSEPQGRDTGELFF. The CDR3, as DNA: TGTGCCACCAGTGAGCCACAGGGGCGCGACACCGGGGAGCTGTTTTTT. This chain connects TRBV24-1 to TRBJ2-2, with 7 bases fitting TRBD1. V lost 4 bases and J lost 3; bases outside the gene matches: 7. The CDR3 sequence is 16 residues long. CDR1 is KGHDR, CDR2 SFDVKD, per germline.

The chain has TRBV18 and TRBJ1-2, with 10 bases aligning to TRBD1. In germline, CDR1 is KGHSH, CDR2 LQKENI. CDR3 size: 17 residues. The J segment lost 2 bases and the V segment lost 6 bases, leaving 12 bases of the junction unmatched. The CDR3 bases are TGTGCCAGCTCCCCAGTTCAGGGGGACAGGGGCAACTATGGCTACACCTTC. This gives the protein CASSPVQGDRGNYGYTF. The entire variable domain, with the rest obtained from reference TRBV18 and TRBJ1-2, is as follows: NAGVMQNPRHLVRRRGQEARLRCSPMKGHSHVYWYRQLPEEGLKFMVYLQKENIIDESGMPKERFSAEFPKEGPSILRIQQVVRGDSAAYFCASSPVQGDRGNYGYTFGSGTRLTVV.

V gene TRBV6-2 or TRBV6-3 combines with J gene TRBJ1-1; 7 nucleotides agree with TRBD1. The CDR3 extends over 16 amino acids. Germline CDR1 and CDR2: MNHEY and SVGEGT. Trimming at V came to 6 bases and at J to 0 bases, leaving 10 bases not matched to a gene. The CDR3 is CASSSGQIVMNTEAFF. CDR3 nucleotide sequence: TGTGCCAGCAGCTCGGGACAGATCGTTATGAACACTGAAGCTTTCTTT.

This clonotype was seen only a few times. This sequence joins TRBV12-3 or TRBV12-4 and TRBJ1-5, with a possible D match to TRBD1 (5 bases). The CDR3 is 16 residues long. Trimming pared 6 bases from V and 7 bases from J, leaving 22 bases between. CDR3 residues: CASSGGFGGGLQPQHF. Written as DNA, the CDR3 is TGTGCCAGCAGCGGGGGTTTTGGGGGTGGATTACAGCCCCAGCATTTT.

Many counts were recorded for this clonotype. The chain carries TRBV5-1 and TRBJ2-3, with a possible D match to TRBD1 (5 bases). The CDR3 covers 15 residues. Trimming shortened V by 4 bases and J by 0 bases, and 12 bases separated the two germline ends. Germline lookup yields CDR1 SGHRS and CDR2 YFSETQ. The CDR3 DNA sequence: TGCGCCAGCAGCACCCGACAGTCTAGCACAGATACGCAGTATTTT. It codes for CASSTRQSSTDTQYF.

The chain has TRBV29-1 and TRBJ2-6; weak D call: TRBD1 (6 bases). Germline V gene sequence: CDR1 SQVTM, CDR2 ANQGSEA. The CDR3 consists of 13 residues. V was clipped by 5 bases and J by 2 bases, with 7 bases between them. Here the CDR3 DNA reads TGCAGCGTTACAGGGCCTGGGGCCAACGTCCTGACTTTC. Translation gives CSVTGPGANVLTF.

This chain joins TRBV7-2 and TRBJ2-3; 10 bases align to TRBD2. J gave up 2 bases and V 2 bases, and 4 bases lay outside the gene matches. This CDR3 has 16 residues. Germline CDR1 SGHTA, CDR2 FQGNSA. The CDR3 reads CASSLRAGGNTDTQYF. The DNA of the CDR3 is TGTGCCAGCAGCTTAAGAGCGGGGGGGAACACAGATACGCAGTATTTT. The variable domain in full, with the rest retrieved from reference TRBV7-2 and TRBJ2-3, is GAGVSQSPSNKVTEKGKDVELRCDPISGHTALYWYRQSLGQGLEFLIYFQGNSAPDKSGLPSDRFSAERTGGSVSTLTIQRTQQEDSAVYLCASSLRAGGNTDTQYFGPGTRLTVL.

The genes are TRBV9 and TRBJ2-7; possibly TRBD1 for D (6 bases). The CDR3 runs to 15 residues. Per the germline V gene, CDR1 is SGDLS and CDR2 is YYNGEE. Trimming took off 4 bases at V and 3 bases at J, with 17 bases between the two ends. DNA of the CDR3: TGTGCCAGCAGCCAAGGAAGGGGGTCCCTCTACGAGCAGTACTTC. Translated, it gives CASSQGRGSLYEQYF.

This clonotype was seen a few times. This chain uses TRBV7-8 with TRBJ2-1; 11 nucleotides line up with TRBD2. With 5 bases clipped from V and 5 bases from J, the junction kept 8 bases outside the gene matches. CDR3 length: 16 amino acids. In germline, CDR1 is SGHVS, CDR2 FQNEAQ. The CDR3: CASSRNLAGGHNEQFF. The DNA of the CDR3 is TGTGCCAGCAGCCGGAATCTAGCGGGGGGTCACAATGAGCAGTTCTTC.

CDR3 residues: CASSLGGRGGQYF. The CDR3 nucleotides are TGTGCCAGCAGCTTAGGGGGCAGGGGAGGGCAGTACTTC. The V gene is TRBV7-2, the J gene TRBJ2-7; either TRBD1 or TRBD2 may supply D (6 bases each). Germline V lookup: CDR1 SGHTA, CDR2 FQGNSA. Trimming took 1 base from V and 9 from J, leaving 13 bases between them. The CDR3 length is 13 residues.

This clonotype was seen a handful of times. In DNA form, the CDR3 reads TGTGCCAGCTCACCTTCAAATCTTGCGGGCATTCAGTACTTC. Protein product: CASSPSNLAGIQYF. This chain uses TRBV18 with TRBJ2-4; a weak D match, TRBD2 (5 bases). The length of the CDR3 is 14 residues. V lost 3 bases, J lost 9 bases, and 15 bases lay in between. Germline V gene lookup returns CDR1 KGHSH and CDR2 LQKENI.

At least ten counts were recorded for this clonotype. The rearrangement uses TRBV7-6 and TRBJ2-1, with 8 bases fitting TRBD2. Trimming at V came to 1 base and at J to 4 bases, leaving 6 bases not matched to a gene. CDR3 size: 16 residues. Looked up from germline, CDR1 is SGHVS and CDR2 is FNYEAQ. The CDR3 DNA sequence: TGTGCCAGCAGCTTAGAGAACAGCGGGGGTTACAATGAGCAGTTCTTC. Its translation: CASSLENSGGYNEQFF.

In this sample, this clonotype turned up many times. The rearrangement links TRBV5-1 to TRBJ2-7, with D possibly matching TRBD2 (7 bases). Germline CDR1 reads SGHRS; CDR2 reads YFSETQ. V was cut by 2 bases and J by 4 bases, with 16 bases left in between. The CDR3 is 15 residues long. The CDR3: CASSFKGGASYEQYF. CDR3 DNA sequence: TGCGCCAGCAGCTTCAAAGGGGGGGCCTCGTACGAGCAGTACTTC.

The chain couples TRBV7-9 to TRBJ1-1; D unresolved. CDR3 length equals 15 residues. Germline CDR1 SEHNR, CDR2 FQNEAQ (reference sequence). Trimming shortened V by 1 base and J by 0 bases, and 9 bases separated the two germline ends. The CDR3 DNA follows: TGTGCCAGCAGCTTAGGTTCGGGTTTGAACACTGAAGCTTTCTTT. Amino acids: CASSLGSGLNTEAFF.

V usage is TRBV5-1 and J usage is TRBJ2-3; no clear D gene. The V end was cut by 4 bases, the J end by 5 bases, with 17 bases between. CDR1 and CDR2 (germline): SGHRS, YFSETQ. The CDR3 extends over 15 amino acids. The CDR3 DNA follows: TGCGCCAGCAGCCCCCCTGTTGATGGCGTAGATACGCAGTATTTT. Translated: CASSPPVDGVDTQYF.

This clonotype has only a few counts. This chain's CDR3 is CASSGRRANNQPQHF. The CDR3 DNA is TGTGCCAGCAGCGGCCGCAGGGCCAACAATCAGCCCCAGCATTTT. This sequence joins TRBV7-2 and TRBJ1-5; possible D gene TRBD1, 5 bases. The CDR3 totals 15 residues. Trimming cost V 5 bases and J 3 bases, with 14 bases left between them. Germline loops: CDR1 SGHTA, CDR2 FQGNSA.

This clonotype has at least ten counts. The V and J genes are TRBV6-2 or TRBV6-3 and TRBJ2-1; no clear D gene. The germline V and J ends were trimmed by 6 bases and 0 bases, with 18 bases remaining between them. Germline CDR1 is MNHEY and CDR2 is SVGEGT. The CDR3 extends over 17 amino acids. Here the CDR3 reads CASSPNPTLDSYNEQFF. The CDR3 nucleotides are TGTGCCAGCAGCCCAAACCCGACTCTTGACTCCTACAATGAGCAGTTCTTC.

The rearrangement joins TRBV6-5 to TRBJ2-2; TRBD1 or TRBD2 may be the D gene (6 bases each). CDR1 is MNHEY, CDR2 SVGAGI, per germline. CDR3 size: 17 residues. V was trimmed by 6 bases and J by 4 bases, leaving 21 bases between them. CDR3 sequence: CASSPQYPGASTGELFF. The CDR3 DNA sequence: TGTGCCAGCAGCCCCCAATATCCGGGGGCCAGCACCGGGGAGCTGTTTTTT.